The sequence of this T cell receptor beta chain was determined in a study of blood T cell repertoires in COVID-19. TCRdb's table, derived via immunoSEQ multiplex PCR, lists solely in-frame clones and lacks some. This table has approximately 260,000 clones, 87% appearing once. The CDR3 has 15 amino acids. With V trimmed by 6 bases and J by 2 bases, 6 bases remained unmatched. The germline V gene has CDR1 LGHNT and CDR2 FRNRAP. The source material was peripheral blood. The chain is built from TRBV12-5 and TRBJ2-2, with 7 bases matching TRBD2. The clonotype originates from a man aged 55 to 70 who had recovered from COVID-19. CDR3 sequence: CASGPTSRNTGELFF. In DNA form, the CDR3 reads TGTGCTAGTGGCCCGACTAGCCGAAACACCGGGGAGCTGTTTTTT.